This T cell receptor (beta chain) was obtained from a study of blood T cell repertoires in COVID-19. Study-level information: Sample material is recorded as cDNA or gDNA derived from T cells, B-cell-depleted T cells, or PBMCs.

In germline, CDR1 is MNHEY, CDR2 SVGEGT. The CDR3 runs 17 residues. V dropped 2 bases and J dropped 2; count of bases not matched to a gene: 9. Only in-frame clones appear in the TCRdb table, and some are missing; sequencing was by immunoSEQ multiplex PCR. In the table there are about 47,000 clones, around 79% of which are singletons. Sequenced input: peripheral blood. The gene calls are TRBV6-2 or TRBV6-3 and TRBJ2-3, with TRBD2 matching over 8 bases. The origin of this receptor is a woman aged 60-70 years with acute or convalescent COVID-19. The CDR3 region is CASSYASGGPYTDTQYF. CDR3 nucleotide sequence: TGTGCCAGCAGTTACGCGAGCGGGGGACCCTACACAGATACGCAGTATTTT.